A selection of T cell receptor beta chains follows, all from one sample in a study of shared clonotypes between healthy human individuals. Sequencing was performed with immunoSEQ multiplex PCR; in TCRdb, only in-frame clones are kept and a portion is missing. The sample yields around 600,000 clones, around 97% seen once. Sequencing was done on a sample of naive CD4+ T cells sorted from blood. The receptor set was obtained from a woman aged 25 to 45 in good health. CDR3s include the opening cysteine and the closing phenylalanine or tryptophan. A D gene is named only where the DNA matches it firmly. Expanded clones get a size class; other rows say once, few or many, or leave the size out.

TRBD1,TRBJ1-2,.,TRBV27,CASRTGGQSSGYTF,TGTGCCAGTAGGACAGGGGGACAGTCGAGCGGCTACACCTTC
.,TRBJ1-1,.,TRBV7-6,CASSSRQAPNTEAFF,TGTGCCAGCAGCTCGAGACAGGCCCCGAACACTGAAGCTTTCTTT
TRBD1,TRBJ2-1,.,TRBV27,CASSGQGYNEQFF,TGTGCCAGCAGTGGACAGGGCTACAATGAGCAGTTCTTC
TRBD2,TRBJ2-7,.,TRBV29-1,CSVARRLASYEQYF,TGCAGCGTTGCCAGAAGACTAGCGAGCTACGAGCAGTACTTC
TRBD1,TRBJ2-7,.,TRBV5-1,CASGTGGSYEQYF,TGCGCCAGCGGGACAGGGGGCTCCTACGAGCAGTACTTC
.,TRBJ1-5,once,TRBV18,CASSRTDSNQPQHF,TGTGCCAGCTCCCGGACAGATAGCAATCAGCCCCAGCATTTT
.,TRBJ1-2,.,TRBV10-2,CASSDLLNYGYTF,TGCGCCAGCAGTGATCTCTTGAACTATGGCTACACCTTC
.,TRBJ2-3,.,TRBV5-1,CASREGRDTQYF,TGCGCCAGCAGAGAAGGGAGAGATACGCAGTATTTT
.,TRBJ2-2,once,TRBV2,CASSAGLSNTGELFF,TGTGCCAGCAGTGCCGGACTCTCGAACACCGGGGAGCTGTTTTTT
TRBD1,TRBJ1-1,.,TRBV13,CASSDTHGGQGRTEAFF,TGTGCCAGCAGCGACACCCACGGGGGACAGGGAAGAACTGAAGCTTTCTTT
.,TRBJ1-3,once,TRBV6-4,CASSVWGSGNTIYF,TGTGCCAGCAGTGTCTGGGGCTCTGGAAACACCATATATTTT
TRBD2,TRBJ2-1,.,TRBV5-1,CASSLVAGGPREQFF,TGCGCCAGCAGCTTGGTTGCGGGAGGGCCGAGGGAGCAGTTCTTC
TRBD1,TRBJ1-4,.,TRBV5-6,CASSLWWDRDEKLFF,TGTGCCAGCAGCTTGTGGTGGGACAGGGACGAAAAACTGTTTTTT
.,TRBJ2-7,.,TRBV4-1,CASSLQVADPYEQYF,TGCGCCAGCAGCCTCCAGGTAGCGGATCCCTACGAGCAGTACTTC
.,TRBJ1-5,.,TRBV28,CASSLWGPSSNQPQHF,TGTGCCAGCAGTTTGTGGGGGCCGAGCAGCAATCAGCCCCAGCATTTT
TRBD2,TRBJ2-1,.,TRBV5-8,CASSSALAGENEQFF,TGTGCCAGCAGCTCAGCACTAGCGGGGGAGAATGAGCAGTTCTTC
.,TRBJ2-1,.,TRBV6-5,CASSYSGTGDFNEQFF,TGTGCCAGCAGTTACTCGGGGACGGGAGATTTCAATGAGCAGTTCTTC
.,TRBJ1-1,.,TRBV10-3,CAISGYRDTEAFF,TGTGCCATCAGCGGATACAGGGACACTGAAGCTTTCTTT
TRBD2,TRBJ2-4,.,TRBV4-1,CASSQGLLAGGPTRDKNIQYF,TGCGCCAGCAGCCAAGGCTTACTAGCGGGAGGGCCCACGAGAGACAAAAACATTCAGTACTTC
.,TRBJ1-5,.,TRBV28,CASSSRYQPQHF,TGTGCCAGCAGTTCAAGATATCAGCCCCAGCATTTT
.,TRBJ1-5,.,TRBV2,CASSQQGNGGQPQHF,TGTGCCAGCAGTCAACAGGGAAATGGTGGTCAGCCCCAGCATTTT
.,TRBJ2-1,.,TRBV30,CAGKGSQPGKPYNEQFF,TGTGCCGGCAAAGGCTCCCAACCCGGGAAACCCTACAATGAGCAGTTCTTC
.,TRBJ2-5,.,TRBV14,CASSQDRVREETQYF,TGTGCCAGCAGCCAAGATCGTGTTAGGGAAGAGACCCAGTACTTC
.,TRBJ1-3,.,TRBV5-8,CASSLLFSGRHSGNTIYF,TGTGCCAGCAGCTTGCTCTTTTCGGGACGCCACTCTGGAAACACCATATATTTT
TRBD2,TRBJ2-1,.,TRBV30,CAWGAISGSLSYNEQFF,TGTGCCTGGGGCGCTATTAGCGGGAGTCTCTCCTACAATGAGCAGTTCTTC
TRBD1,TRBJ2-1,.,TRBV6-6,CASSYPQGDNEQFF,TGTGCCAGCAGTTACCCACAGGGGGACAATGAGCAGTTCTTC
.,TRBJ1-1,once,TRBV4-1,CASSQAPGRERAEAFF,TGCGCCAGCAGCCAAGCGCCGGGACGGGAACGGGCCGAAGCTTTCTTT
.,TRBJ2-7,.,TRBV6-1,CASGNSGRAYEQYF,TGTGCCAGCGGGAATTCTGGGCGAGCCTACGAGCAGTACTTC
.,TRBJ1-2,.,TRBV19,CASSMSATVAVNYGYTF,TGTGCCAGTAGTATGTCCGCGACAGTTGCCGTTAACTATGGCTACACCTTC
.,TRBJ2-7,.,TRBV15,CATSRASSFHEQYF,TGTGCCACCAGCAGAGCCTCGTCGTTCCACGAGCAGTACTTC
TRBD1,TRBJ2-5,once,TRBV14,CASSQGQGEATQYF,TGTGCCAGCAGCCAAGGGCAGGGGGAAGCGACCCAGTACTTC